This is a list of T cell receptor beta chains from one sample in a study of T cell clonotyping in hematopoietic cell transplantation. The method was immunoSEQ multiplex PCR; TCRdb's version includes in-frame clones alone and lacks a portion of them. The sample has 40,000 to 55,000 clones, 94% seen once. The sequencing sample was made of peripheral blood mononuclear cells. These receptors came from a woman aged 50 to 60 in good health. Some clones in this sample may be carry-over from other donors' samples. The conserved cysteine and the conserved F or W are not part of the CDR3 here. D genes are given only for firm matches. Only some rows state a clone size, as once, few, many or a class for expanded clones.

V gene	D gene	J gene	clone size	CDR3 protein
TRBV6-5	TRBD1	TRBJ2-7	.	ASSLRDRPYEQY
TRBV11-2	.	TRBJ2-5	once	ASSFSPRGKETQY
TRBV6-5	.	TRBJ2-7	.	ASSYSRENYEQY
TRBV9	.	TRBJ1-3	.	ASSVGHKSSGNTIY
TRBV30	.	TRBJ1-2	.	AWSVGWEGGGYT
TRBV7-9	.	TRBJ2-7	.	ASTLFAGAGVEQY
TRBV2	TRBD1	TRBJ2-1	few	ASNRDRTYNEQF
TRBV6-1	TRBD1	TRBJ2-7	.	ASRGDRVTYEQY
TRBV5-1	.	TRBJ2-5	once	ASSLVASEETQY
TRBV28	TRBD1	TRBJ1-2	.	ASSSGTGDHGYT
TRBV9	.	TRBJ1-2	once	ASSVVGGASGYT
TRBV2	.	TRBJ1-1	.	ASLLSASLNTEAF
TRBV4-1	.	TRBJ1-5	once	ASSQVLGPGTFVGQPQH
TRBV6-1	TRBD2	TRBJ2-1	.	ASRTSGYNEQF
TRBV10-3	.	TRBJ1-5	.	AISRDQSNQPQH
TRBV2	TRBD2	TRBJ2-3	.	ASRPLAGTDTQY
TRBV9	.	TRBJ1-2	.	ASSVDSYSYGYT
TRBV7-6	.	TRBJ1-2	.	ASSPQAGNMGGYT
TRBV19	.	TRBJ2-2	.	ASSKGGRDTGELF
TRBV4-3	.	TRBJ1-3	.	ASSQDRSSGNTIY
TRBV5-6	.	TRBJ2-5	.	ASSSRRYQETQY
TRBV19	.	TRBJ1-1	.	ASGDSFEAF
TRBV11-3	TRBD1	TRBJ2-2	.	ASQGADTGELF
TRBV5-6	.	TRBJ1-6	.	ASSFKGDLSSYNSPLH
TRBV2	.	TRBJ2-7	.	ASSENGNLSYEQY
TRBV7-2	.	TRBJ2-7	few	ASRSESINGEQY
TRBV30	.	TRBJ1-2	.	AWSSQGLDYGYT
TRBV28	TRBD1	TRBJ1-2	.	ASRIGQGGYGYT
TRBV14	.	TRBJ2-3	.	ASSPLGQTTDTQY
TRBV7-8	.	TRBJ1-4	.	ASSYDPEGLEGDATNEKLF
TRBV2	TRBD2	TRBJ2-2	.	ASRLTSESGELF
TRBV30	TRBD2	TRBJ2-5	.	AWSVPGGETQY
TRBV20-1	.	TRBJ1-2	.	SARANYGYT
TRBV7-8	TRBD1	TRBJ2-7	.	ASSSTPGTGGGQY
TRBV7-2	.	TRBJ2-2	.	ASSQTTRATGELF
TRBV28	.	TRBJ1-2	.	ASSGTVYGYT
TRBV10-1	.	TRBJ1-5	.	ATLGSRDNQPQH
TRBV14	TRBD2	TRBJ2-1	few	ASSQEVWRGGLYNEQF
TRBV4-3	TRBD1	TRBJ2-2	.	ASSQDRGFDTGELF
TRBV11-3	TRBD2	TRBJ2-3	few	ASSPSGGDADTQY
TRBV5-1	.	TRBJ1-1	.	ASSLRSARSNTEAF
TRBV10-3	TRBD1	TRBJ1-5	.	AISDGQGANQPQH
TRBV10-3	TRBD1	TRBJ2-7	.	ATGTGFYEQY
TRBV2	.	TRBJ1-5	.	ASRASSRPQH
TRBV6-6	TRBD1	TRBJ2-2	.	ASSTSHTRGIGELF
TRBV28	.	TRBJ1-2	.	ASSLVSNYGYT
TRBV6-1	TRBD1	TRBJ1-2	.	ASSSSGTDYGYT
TRBV18	.	TRBJ1-1	.	ASRQDPNTEAF
TRBV14	.	TRBJ2-5	.	ASSPGTEETQY
TRBV25-1	TRBD1	TRBJ1-4	.	ASSEYKGQGEGNEKLF
TRBV19	.	TRBJ1-5	.	ASTREDQPQH
TRBV5-1	.	TRBJ1-1	.	ASSLATGTINTEAF
TRBV5-4	.	TRBJ2-3	.	ASSRTSTDTQY
TRBV27	TRBD1	TRBJ1-2	few	ASRAGGAYYGYT
TRBV5-6	.	TRBJ2-3	.	ASSFRQVLSTEGADTQY
TRBV19	.	TRBJ2-6	.	ASSILAGRGANVLT
TRBV25-1	TRBD1	TRBJ1-2	.	ASSDPGQDLNYGYT
TRBV5-6	.	TRBJ2-7	.	ASNSVGRAYEQY
TRBV5-1	.	TRBJ2-2	once	ASSLAGATGELF
TRBV10-3	.	TRBJ1-1	.	AISGKVGDTEAF